This T cell receptor beta chain stems from a study of shared clonotypes between healthy human individuals. Turning to the study itself: Each donor's CD8 memory used one plate, CD8 naive two, each CD4 subset three.

CDR3 length: 16 amino acids. Trimming at V came to 6 bases and at J to 6 bases, leaving 14 bases not matched to a gene. Germline CDR1 and CDR2: SGHVS and FQNEAQ. Here immunoSEQ multiplex PCR was the method, and the copy in TCRdb shows in-frame clones only, minus some. The repertoire holds about a million clones, with roughly 80% as singletons. This clone was observed a single time. Input material: memory CD4+ T cells from PBMCs. The subset is: CD45RA-negative fraction. This receptor was obtained from a man between 18 and 35 years old in good health. Some clones in this sample may be carry-over from other donors' samples. The gene calls are TRBV7-8 and TRBJ2-1; 7 nucleotides align to TRBD2. The CDR3 coding sequence is TGTGCCAGCAGTCCGTCTCTGGCGGGAGTTGCCAATGAGCAGTTCTTC. Encoded protein: CASSPSLAGVANEQFF.